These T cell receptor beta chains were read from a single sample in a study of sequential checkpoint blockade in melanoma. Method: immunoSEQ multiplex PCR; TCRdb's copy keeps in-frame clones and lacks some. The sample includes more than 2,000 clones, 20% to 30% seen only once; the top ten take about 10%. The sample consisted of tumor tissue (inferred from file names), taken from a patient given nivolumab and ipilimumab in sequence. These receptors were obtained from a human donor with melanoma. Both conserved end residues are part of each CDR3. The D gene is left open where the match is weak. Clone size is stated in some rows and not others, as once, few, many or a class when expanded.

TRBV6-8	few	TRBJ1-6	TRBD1	TGTGCCAGCAGGGGGGGACAGGGCCTGGTGTCCCTCCACTTT	CASRGGQGLVSLHF
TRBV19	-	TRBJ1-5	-	TGTGCCAGTATCCCAAGGGGAAGTGGAAACAATCAGCCCCAGCATTTT	CASIPRGSGNNQPQHF
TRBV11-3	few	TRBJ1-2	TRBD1	TGTGCCAGCAGCGGTACAGGGGGCAGATATGGCTACACCTTC	CASSGTGGRYGYTF
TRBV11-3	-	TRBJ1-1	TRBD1	TGTGCCAGCAGCTTCACAGGGGGAGGGGAAACTGAAGCTTTCTTT	CASSFTGGGETEAFF
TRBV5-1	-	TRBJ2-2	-	TGCGCCAGCAGCTTGGCAGAACAGGGATACACCGGGGAGCTGTTTTTT	CASSLAEQGYTGELFF
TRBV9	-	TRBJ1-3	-	TGTGCCAGCAGCGTACAGGGGAATGGAAACACCATATATTTT	CASSVQGNGNTIYF
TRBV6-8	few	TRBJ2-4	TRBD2	TGTGCCAGTCGTACTAGCGGGCTAGCCAAAAACATTCAGTACTTC	CASRTSGLAKNIQYF
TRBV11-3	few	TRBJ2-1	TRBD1	TGTGCCAGCAGCTTATGGAACAGGGGGATCGCCGATGAGCAGTTCTTC	CASSLWNRGIADEQFF
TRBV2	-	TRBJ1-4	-	TGTGCCAGCAGTGGCGTGGGGGAAAAACTGTTTTTT	CASSGVGEKLFF
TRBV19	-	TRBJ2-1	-	TGTGCCAGTAGTGAACAGGTCTCCTCCTACAATGAGCAGTTCTTC	CASSEQVSSYNEQFF
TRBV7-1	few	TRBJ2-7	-	TGTGCCAGCAGCTTCGATCTTACCTCCGAGCAGTACTTC	CASSFDLTSEQYF
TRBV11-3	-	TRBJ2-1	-	TGTGCCAGCAGCTTAGTTGCGATATCCTACAATGAGCAGTTCTTC	CASSLVAISYNEQFF
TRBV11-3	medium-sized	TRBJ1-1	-	TGTGCCAGCAGCTTAGGTGGAGGGGGGACCTACACTGAAGCTTTCTTT	CASSLGGGGTYTEAFF
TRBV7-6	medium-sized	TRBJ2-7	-	TGTGCCAGCAGCCCTTTGGGGGGTTGGGATTCCGAGCAGTACTTC	CASSPLGGWDSEQYF
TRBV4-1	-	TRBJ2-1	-	TGCGCCAGCAGCCAAGACCGCGCCACAGGAGCTCACAATGAGCAGTTCTTC	CASSQDRATGAHNEQFF
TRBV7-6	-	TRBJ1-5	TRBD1	TGTGCCAGCAGCCAAGACAGGGGCGGTCGCAATCAGCCCCAGCATTTT	CASSQDRGGRNQPQHF
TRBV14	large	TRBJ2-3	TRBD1	TGTGCCAGCAGCCAACGCCAGGGGGCAGATACGCAGTATTTT	CASSQRQGADTQYF
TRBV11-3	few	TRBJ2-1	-	TGTGCCAGCAGCAAATCTAGCGTCGTTGGCGATGAGCAGTTCTTC	CASSKSSVVGDEQFF
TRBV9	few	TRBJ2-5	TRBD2	TGTGCCAGCATCCCGGGACTAGCGGGGGGCCACACGCAGACCCAGTACTTC	CASIPGLAGGHTQTQYF
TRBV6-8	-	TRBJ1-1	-	TGTGCCAGCAGTTACTCGTGGAACACTGAAGCTTTCTTT	CASSYSWNTEAFF
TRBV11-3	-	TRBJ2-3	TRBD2	TGTGCCAGCAGCGCTGCGCCTAGCGGGGCCAGCACAGATACGCAGTATTTT	CASSAAPSGASTDTQYF
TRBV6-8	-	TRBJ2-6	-	TGTGCCAGCACCCCGCATGCCCAATCTGGGGCCAACGTCCTGACTTTC	CASTPHAQSGANVLTF
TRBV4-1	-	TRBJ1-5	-	TGCGCCAGCAGCCAAGAAATGGGACTTACCAATCAGCCCCAGCATTTT	CASSQEMGLTNQPQHF
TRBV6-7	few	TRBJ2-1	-	TGTACCGTTGGGGGGCCTACGAGGGACAATGAGCAGTTCTTC	CTVGGPTRDNEQFF
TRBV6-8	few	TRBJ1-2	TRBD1	TGTGCCAGCAGTCCCGGGACAGGCTGGTTTTCTCGGGGCTACACCTTC	CASSPGTGWFSRGYTF
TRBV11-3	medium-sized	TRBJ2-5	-	TGTGCCAGCAGCTTTGGGACTTTACAAGAGACCCAGTACTTC	CASSFGTLQETQYF
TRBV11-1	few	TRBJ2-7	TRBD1	TGTGCCAGCAGCTCGACAGGGGGTTTATCCGACGAGCAGTACTTC	CASSSTGGLSDEQYF
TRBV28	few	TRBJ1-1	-	TGTGCCAGCAGTTTACAGAACACTGAAGCTTTCTTT	CASSLQNTEAFF
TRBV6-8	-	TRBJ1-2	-	TGTGCCAGCAGTTACTTCAGGGACGATGGCTACACCTTC	CASSYFRDDGYTF
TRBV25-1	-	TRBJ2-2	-	TGTGCCAGCAGTTCCCAGAACACCGGGGAGCTGTTTTTT	CASSSQNTGELFF
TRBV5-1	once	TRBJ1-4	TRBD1	TGCGCCAGCAGGACAGGGGGTGGGACAACTAATGAAAAACTGTTTTTT	CASRTGGGTTNEKLFF
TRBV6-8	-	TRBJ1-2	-	TGTGCCAGCAGTTATCCGGGACATATCTATGGCTACACCTTC	CASSYPGHIYGYTF
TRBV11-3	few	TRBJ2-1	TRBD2	TGTGCCAGCAGCCCACTCAGCGGGGCTTACAATGAGCAGTTCTTC	CASSPLSGAYNEQFF
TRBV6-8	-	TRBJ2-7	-	TGTGCCAGCGCCCTTACAGGGACCTCCTACGAGCAGTACTTC	CASALTGTSYEQYF
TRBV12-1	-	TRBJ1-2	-	TGTGCCAGCAGGTCCCAGGGCCTAGCTAACTATGGCTACACCTTC	CASRSQGLANYGYTF
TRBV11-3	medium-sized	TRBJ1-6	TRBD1	TGTGCCAGCAGCTTACAGGGGGCGGGTTCACCCCTCCACTTT	CASSLQGAGSPLHF
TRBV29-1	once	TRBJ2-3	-	TGCAGCGTTGAAGAGGGGGCTGGCACAGATACGCAGTATTTT	CSVEEGAGTDTQYF
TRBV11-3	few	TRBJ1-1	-	TGTGCCAGCAGCTTGGAGGTGAGGGGGACTGGTGTTTTCTTT	CASSLEVRGTGVFF
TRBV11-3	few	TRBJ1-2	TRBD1	TGTGCCAGCAGCCCATCGGGACAGGGGATCTATGGCTACACCTTC	CASSPSGQGIYGYTF
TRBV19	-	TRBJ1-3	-	TGTGCCAGTAGTATAGCGCAGGGTCTATCTGGAAACACCATATATTTT	CASSIAQGLSGNTIYF
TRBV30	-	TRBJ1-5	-	TGTGCCTGGAGAGGGGCATCAGACAATCAGCCCCAGCATTTT	CAWRGASDNQPQHF